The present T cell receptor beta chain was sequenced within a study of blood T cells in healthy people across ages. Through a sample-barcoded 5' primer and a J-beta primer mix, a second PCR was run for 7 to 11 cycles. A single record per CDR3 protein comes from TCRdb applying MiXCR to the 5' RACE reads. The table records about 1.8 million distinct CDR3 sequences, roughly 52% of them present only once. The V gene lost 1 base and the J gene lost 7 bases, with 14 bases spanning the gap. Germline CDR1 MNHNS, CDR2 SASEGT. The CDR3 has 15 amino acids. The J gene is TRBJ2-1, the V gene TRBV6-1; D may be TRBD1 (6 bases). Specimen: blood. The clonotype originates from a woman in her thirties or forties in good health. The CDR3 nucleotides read TGTGCCAGCAGTGAAGTCGGGACACGGCGGAATGAGCAGTTCTTC. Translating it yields CASSEVGTRRNEQFF.